The 17 T cell receptor beta chains given below trace back to one sample, sequenced in a study of blood T cell repertoires in COVID-19. TCRdb's copy holds only in-frame clones and misses some; the assay was immunoSEQ multiplex PCR. Among 83,000 or so clones, around nine tenths were seen once, and the ten largest hold 8%. Sequencing was performed on peripheral blood. The source of these receptors is a man aged 80 or over with active or convalescent COVID-19.

This chain connects TRBV9 to TRBJ1-5, with a possible D match to TRBD1 (5 bases). The CDR3 has 16 amino acids. Germline CDR1 is SGDLS and CDR2 is YYNGEE. The V end was cut by 0 bases, the J end by 3 bases, with 13 bases between. The CDR3 is CASSVGAGLINQPQHF. The CDR3 nucleotides read TGTGCCAGCAGCGTAGGAGCAGGGTTGATCAATCAGCCCCAGCATTTT.

V gene TRBV7-3 combines with J gene TRBJ2-2; 14 nucleotides line up with TRBD2. The CDR3 covers 17 residues. The germline V gene encodes CDR1 SGHTA and CDR2 FQGTGA. J gave up 7 bases and V 5 bases, and 9 bases lay outside the gene matches. DNA of the CDR3: TGTGCCAGCAGCCTCCCGGGACTAGCGGGAGCGGGCGGGGAGCTGTTTTTT. Its translation: CASSLPGLAGAGGELFF.

CDR3 region: CATTGGTNEKLFF. Here the CDR3 DNA reads TGTGCCACAACAGGGGGGACTAATGAAAAACTGTTTTTT. The chain employs TRBV3-1 (or the pseudogene TRBV3-2) and TRBJ1-4; TRBD1 matches at 8 bases. Germline lookup yields CDR1 LGHDT and CDR2 YNNKEL (reference sequence). CDR3 length: 13 amino acids. The V gene end was trimmed by 10 bases and the J gene end by 2 bases; junction bases not matched to a gene: 3.

The V gene is TRBV25-1, the J gene TRBJ1-2, with unresolved D. The CDR3 extends over 11 amino acids. V lost 3 bases and J 8 bases, leaving 7 bases between the germline ends. The V gene's germline CDR1 is MGHDK and CDR2 SYGVNS. The CDR3 reads CASSDPRGYTF. CDR3 DNA sequence: TGTGCCAGCAGTGACCCTAGGGGCTACACCTTC.

CDR3 region: CASSPTGLSNQPQHF. CDR3 coding DNA: TGTGCCAGCAGCCCGACAGGGCTGAGCAATCAGCCCCAGCATTTT. The chain has TRBV7-2 and TRBJ1-5; 7 positions match TRBD1. The germline V gene has CDR1 SGHTA and CDR2 FQGNSA. The trim removed 5 bases at V and 1 base at J, leaving 5 bases unmatched. The CDR3 loop spans 15 amino acids.

V usage is TRBV18 and J usage is TRBJ2-5; 8 nucleotides agree with TRBD1. The CDR3 loop spans 15 amino acids. V dropped 3 bases and J dropped 0; count of bases not matched to a gene: 3. CDR1 is KGHSH and CDR2 is LQKENI in the germline V gene. CDR3 protein: CASSPDRVYQETQYF. Here the CDR3 DNA reads TGTGCCAGCTCACCGGACAGGGTTTACCAAGAGACCCAGTACTTC. The variable domain in full, completed from reference TRBV18 and TRBJ2-5, reads NAGVMQNPRHLVRRRGQEARLRCSPMKGHSHVYWYRQLPEEGLKFMVYLQKENIIDESGMPKERFSAEFPKEGPSILRIQQVVRGDSAAYFCASSPDRVYQETQYFGPGTRLLVL.

V usage is TRBV19 and J usage is TRBJ2-3, with 9 bases lining up with TRBD1. The V segment lost 7 bases and the J segment 1 base; nucleotides outside the gene matches: 6. Germline-derived CDR1 and CDR2 are LNHDA and SQIVND (reference sequence). The length of the CDR3 is 15 residues. CDR3 sequence: CASTGDRVRTDTQYF. The CDR3 DNA follows: TGTGCCAGTACCGGGGACAGGGTCCGCACAGATACGCAGTATTTT.

In its sample, this clone was seen a few times. V usage is TRBV25-1 and J usage is TRBJ1-5, with D unclear. The ends were cut back, 5 bases at V and 2 bases at J, with 4 bases in the middle. There are 12 residues in the CDR3. Germline values: CDR1 MGHDK, CDR2 SYGVNS. The chain's CDR3 is CASSFGNQPQHF. DNA for the CDR3: TGTGCCAGCAGTTTCGGCAATCAGCCCCAGCATTTT.

V is TRBV19 and J is TRBJ1-1; 9 nucleotides agree with TRBD1. Trimming at V came to 7 bases and at J to 2 bases, leaving 5 bases not matched to a gene. In germline, CDR1 is LNHDA, CDR2 SQIVND (reference sequence). The CDR3 is made up of 14 amino acids. In DNA, the CDR3 is TGTGCCAGTAATGACAGGGGGAGCAACACTGAAGCTTTCTTT. This translates into CASNDRGSNTEAFF. Using reference TRBV19 and TRBJ1-1 for the parts outside the CDR3, the full variable domain is DGGITQSPKYLFRKEGQNVTLSCEQNLNHDAMYWYRQDPGQGLRLIYYSQIVNDFQKGDIAEGYSVSREKKESFPLTVTSAQKNPTAFYLCASNDRGSNTEAFFGQGTRLTVV.

V usage is TRBV10-3 and J usage is TRBJ2-3, with 11 nucleotides matching TRBD2. The CDR3 loop spans 17 amino acids. Germline CDR1 reads ENHRY; CDR2 reads SYGVKD. The V segment lost 0 bases and the J segment 3 bases; nucleotides outside the gene matches: 5. The DNA for the CDR3 is TGTGCCATCAGTGAGTCCGGTAGCGGGGGGGCAACAGATACGCAGTATTTT. Translated, it gives CAISESGSGGATDTQYF.

The chain couples TRBV7-2 to TRBJ1-1; D ambiguous. V gave up 4 bases and J gave up 0 bases, with 6 bases separating them. Germline values: CDR1 SGHTA, CDR2 FQGNSA. This CDR3 has 13 residues. CDR3 residues: CASSSSVNTEAFF. CDR3 coding DNA: TGTGCCAGCAGCTCGTCAGTGAACACTGAAGCTTTCTTT.

The J gene is TRBJ2-3, the V gene TRBV10-3, with TRBD1 matching over 8 bases. CDR1 and CDR2 from the germline V gene are ENHRY and SYGVKD. The CDR3 loop spans 13 amino acids. The V and J ends lost 10 bases and 0 bases, in that order; junction bases with no gene match: 3. CDR3: CATRQGSTDTQYF. CDR3 DNA: TGTGCCACCAGACAGGGGAGCACAGATACGCAGTATTTT.

The chain joins TRBV28 to TRBJ1-5, with a weak D call TRBD1 (5 bases). V lost 2 bases and J lost 5, with 10 bases in between. The CDR3 runs 14 residues. Germline V gives CDR1 MDHEN, CDR2 SYDVKM. For the CDR3, the DNA is TGTGCCAGCAGTTTAAGGGTAGGGGATCAGCCCCAGCATTTT. Protein: CASSLRVGDQPQHF.

This chain links TRBV30 with TRBJ1-6; D possibly corresponds to TRBD1 (6 bases). The germline V gene encodes CDR1 GTSNPN and CDR2 SVGIG (reference sequence). The length of the CDR3 is 15 residues. Trimming left V 1 base short and J 2 bases short, with 9 bases between. The DNA of the CDR3 is TGTGCCTGGAGTGAGGGGGGGACCTATAATTCACCCCTCCACTTT. This sequence encodes CAWSEGGTYNSPLHF.

This clone has a single count. This chain connects TRBV7-3 to TRBJ1-6; 10 bases map to TRBD1. V dropped 0 bases and J dropped 6; count of bases not matched to a gene: 2. Germline-derived CDR1 and CDR2 are SGHTA and FQGTGA. This CDR3 region has 16 residues. The CDR3 loop is CASSLTGDRGNSPLHF. CDR3 nucleotide sequence: TGTGCCAGCAGCTTAACGGGGGACAGGGGTAATTCACCCCTCCACTTT.

The chain recombines TRBV6-5 with TRBJ2-5; 10 bases map to TRBD1. The CDR3 has 13 amino acids. The J segment lost 4 bases and the V segment lost 10 bases, leaving 6 bases of the junction unmatched. The germline gives CDR1 MNHEY, CDR2 SVGAGI. The CDR3 DNA reads TGTGCCACCACCGGGACAGGGGTAGAGACCCAGTACTTC. Translated, it gives CATTGTGVETQYF.

The V call is TRBV19, the J call TRBJ1-5; 9 nucleotides line up with TRBD1. V trimming: 8 bases; J trimming: 0 bases; junction bases outside the gene matches: 11. The germline CDR1 and CDR2 sequences are LNHDA and SQIVND (reference sequence). The CDR3 runs to 17 residues. CDR3 region: CASGTGQGTYSNQPQHF. In DNA, the CDR3 is TGTGCCAGTGGTACGGGACAGGGAACTTATAGCAATCAGCCCCAGCATTTT.